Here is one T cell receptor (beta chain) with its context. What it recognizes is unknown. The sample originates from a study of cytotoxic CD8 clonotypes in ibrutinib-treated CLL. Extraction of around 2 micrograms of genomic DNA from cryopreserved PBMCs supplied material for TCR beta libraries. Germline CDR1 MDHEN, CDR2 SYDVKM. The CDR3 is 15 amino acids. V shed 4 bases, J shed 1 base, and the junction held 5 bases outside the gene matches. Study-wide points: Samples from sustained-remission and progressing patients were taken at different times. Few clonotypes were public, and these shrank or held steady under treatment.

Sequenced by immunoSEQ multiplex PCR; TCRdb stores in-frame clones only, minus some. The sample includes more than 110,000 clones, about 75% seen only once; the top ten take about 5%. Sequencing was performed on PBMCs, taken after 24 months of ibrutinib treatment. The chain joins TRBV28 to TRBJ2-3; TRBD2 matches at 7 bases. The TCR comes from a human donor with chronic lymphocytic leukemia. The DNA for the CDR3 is TGTGCCAGCAGTTCGGCGGGGGAGGGCACAGATACGCAGTATTTT. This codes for CASSSAGEGTDTQYF.